This T cell receptor (beta chain) was recovered during a study of T-cell reconstitution after alpha-beta-depleted transplantation in children. Study results and limitations: Most T-cell counts and diversity one year after the transplant came from T cells that were newly produced. There were reportedly several hundred expanded graft clones from which alpha-beta T cells came about two months after transplant. At day 60, the high TCRbeta diversity found in some patients originated from recipient T cells and thymic progenitors that had survived.

On this clonotype: Its specificity is unknown.

Trimming took off 1 base at V and 11 bases at J, with 14 bases between the two ends. The CDR3 loop spans 14 amino acids. Looked up from germline, CDR1 is SEHNR and CDR2 is FQNEAQ (reference sequence). Unique molecular identifiers were incorporated during preparation of the TCRbeta library. MiXCR, run by TCRdb on the PCR reads, gives a single entry per CDR3 protein. The sample has 400,000 to 450,000 distinct CDR3 sequences, around two fifths seen once. Material: PBMCs, obtained before TCRalphabeta/CD19-depleted stem cell transplant. The chain combines TRBV7-9 with TRBJ1-4; tentatively, D is TRBD1 (5 bases). The receptor was derived from a girl under 10 years old with aplastic anemia, due to receive a stem cell transplant. The CDR3 reads CASSLGGRESKLFF. Written as DNA, the CDR3 is TGTGCCAGCAGCTTAGGAGGCAGGGAATCGAAACTGTTTTTT.